Each of the 6 T cell receptor beta chains below was sequenced from the same sample in a study of CD8+ T cells in alopecia areata. Sequencing templates came from extracted RNA that was reverse transcribed into cDNA. Measured with immunoSEQ multiplex PCR; TCRdb has only the in-frame clones, and not every one. There are around 35,000 clones in the sample; 45% to 70% occur only once, and about 1.7% lies in the top ten. CD4+ lymphocytes from about 5 patients underwent sorting into CD25+CD127- populations. The specimen sequenced was CD4+ Tregs sorted from blood. The receptors shown here come from a human donor with alopecia areata.

The chain joins TRBV2 to TRBJ1-1; no firm D call. CDR1 SNHLY and CDR2 FYNNEI come from the germline V gene. V was trimmed by 11 bases and J by 5 bases, leaving 21 bases between them. CDR3 length: 14 amino acids. The CDR3, as DNA: TGTGCCCGCCACCCCCCTATCGTCGGTACTGAAGCTTTCTTT. This sequence encodes CARHPPIVGTEAFF.

The J gene is TRBJ2-3, the V gene TRBV29-1; D not resolved. The CDR3 is made up of 12 amino acids. Deletions cut 3 bases from V and 3 bases from J, with 7 bases between. Germline CDR1 is SQVTM and CDR2 is ANQGSEA. The CDR3 loop reads CSVEIVTDTQYF. The CDR3 DNA reads TGCAGCGTTGAGATAGTGACAGATACGCAGTATTTT.

The chain couples TRBV29-1 to TRBJ1-1; D gene uncertain. The V gene lost 4 bases and the J gene lost 7 bases, with 19 bases spanning the gap. The CDR3 contains 14 residues. Germline V gives CDR1 SQVTM, CDR2 ANQGSEA. The CDR3 here is CSVAFTSEVFEAFF. DNA of the CDR3: TGCAGCGTTGCGTTCACATCCGAGGTGTTTGAAGCTTTCTTT.

This chain links TRBV6-5 with TRBJ1-5; D is unresolved. V was cut by 4 bases and J by 4 bases, with 8 bases left in between. Germline V CDR1 and CDR2: MNHEY, SVGAGI. The CDR3 is 13 amino acids. CDR3 in DNA: TGTGCCAGCAGTTCCGGTAGTAATCAGCCCCAGCATTTT. Translated, it gives CASSSGSNQPQHF.

This clone was seen more than once but under ten times. The chain uses TRBV28 and TRBJ2-5, with 10 positions matching TRBD1. Germline V CDR1 and CDR2: MDHEN, SYDVKM. Trimming removed 4 bases from V and 5 bases from J; junction bases left unmatched: 7. The CDR3 loop spans 15 amino acids. In DNA, the CDR3 is TGTGCCAGCAGTTCTAGACAGGGGGCGGGGGAGACCCAGTACTTC. As protein: CASSSRQGAGETQYF.

This clone has just one count. This chain connects TRBV10-3 to TRBJ2-7; either TRBD1 or TRBD2 may fit D (5 bases each). The germline V and J ends were trimmed by 10 bases and 3 bases, with 10 bases remaining between them. The germline gives CDR1 ENHRY, CDR2 SYGVKD. The CDR3 loop spans 11 amino acids. Written as DNA, the CDR3 is TGTGCCACTGGGACCAGCTACGAGCAGTACTTC. Translating gives CATGTSYEQYF.